This T cell receptor beta chain derives from a study of a mutant IDH1 vaccine in newly diagnosed glioma. This clone appeared a single time. Its matching antigen is unknown. At one of its ends the junction is not consistent with the germline gene, which may arise from a read error. The CDR3 sequence is 15 residues long. Looked up from germline, CDR1 is LNHNV and CDR2 is YYDKDF (reference sequence). TCRdb's table, derived via immunoSEQ multiplex PCR, lists solely in-frame clones and lacks some. The sample includes over 55,000 clones, over 80% of them seen just once. Time point of the sample: week 5, during vaccination. The content of each vaccine dose was 300 ug of mutant IDH1 20-mer peptide, and topical imiquimod accompanied it.

The sample in question was PBMCs, obtained from a glioma patient whose treatment included an IDH1 peptide vaccine. The source of this sequence is a woman in her thirties or forties with glioma. The chain uses TRBV15 and TRBJ2-1, with TRBD2 identical over 10 bases. The CDR3 loop is CATSRESGRAGEPFF. Here the CDR3 DNA reads TGTGCCACCAGCAGAGAAAGCGGGAGGGCGGGGGAGCCGTTCTTC.